The 5 T cell receptor beta chains given below trace back to one sample, sequenced in a study of response to subunit inactivated influenza vaccine. MiXCR was run by TCRdb on the RT-PCR reads, yielding one entry per CDR3 protein. The repertoire includes approximately 520,000 distinct CDR3 sequences, around 25% of them detected once, and around 2% sits in the top ten. This sample comprised CD4+ T cells sorted from PBMCs, obtained more than 4 days after vaccination. All receptors come from a man aged 50 to 59 who received an inactivated influenza vaccine.

A remark on this clonotype: The germline gene is not matched at one end of the junction; a read error may be the cause. This chain joins TRBV7-8 and TRBJ2-1; D perhaps matches TRBD1 (5 bases). CDR1 SGHVS and CDR2 FQNEAQ come from the germline V gene. The CDR3 consists of 17 residues. The CDR3, as DNA: TGTGCCAGCAGTTCATTTGGACAATACTTCTCCTACAATAAGCAGTTCTTC. Protein sequence: CASSSFGQYFSYNKQFF.

This rearrangement joins TRBV10-3 to TRBJ2-1; possibly TRBD2 for D (5 bases). V lost 0 bases to trimming and J lost 5 bases, with 32 bases between them. This CDR3 is built from 22 residues. Germline CDR1 is ENHRY and CDR2 is SYGVKD. CDR3 in DNA: TGTGCCATCAGTGAGTCGGCAAGGGCAGGTGGGCGGTGGACTCTCGCCCACAATGAGCAGTTCTTC. As protein: CAISESARAGGRWTLAHNEQFF.

The V and J genes are TRBV27 and TRBJ2-7, with no clear D. V lost 10 bases to trimming and J lost 2 bases, with 9 bases between them. The CDR3 consists of 11 residues. Looked up from germline, CDR1 is MNHEY and CDR2 is SMNVEV (reference sequence). The CDR3 reads CAIGYTYEQYF. The DNA of the CDR3 is TGTGCCATTGGGTACACCTACGAGCAGTACTTC.

The rearrangement joins TRBV11-2 to TRBJ2-1; TRBD2 matches at 8 bases. J was trimmed by 5 bases and V by 3 bases; bases with no gene match: 6. CDR1 and CDR2 (germline): SGHAT, FQNNGV. This CDR3 comprises 15 residues. The CDR3 reads CASSFAGLVNNEQFF. The CDR3 region has the DNA TGTGCCAGCAGCTTTGCGGGACTAGTTAACAATGAGCAGTTCTTC. Variable domain in full (rest from reference TRBV11-2 and TRBJ2-1): EAGVAQSPRYKIIEKRQSVAFWCNPISGHATLYWYQQILGQGPKLLIQFQNNGVVDDSQLPKDRFSAERLKGVDSTLKIQPAKLEDSAVYLCASSFAGLVNNEQFFGPGTRLTVL.

This clonotype was counted between two and nine times. The J gene is TRBJ2-7, the V gene TRBV5-5; TRBD2 aligns across 15 bases. Germline V gene data show CDR1 as SGHKS and CDR2 as YYEKEE (reference sequence). Losses at the gene ends were 2 bases for V and 7 bases for J; bases not matched to a gene: 7. There are 16 residues in the CDR3. CDR3: CASSLAPGLAGGEQYF. The CDR3 DNA sequence: TGTGCCAGCAGCTTAGCTCCGGGACTAGCGGGGGGAGAGCAGTACTTC. Full variable domain (remainder filled in from reference TRBV5-5 and TRBJ2-7): DAGVTQSPTHLIKTRGQQVTLRCSPISGHKSVSWYQQVLGQGPQFIFQYYEKEERGRGNFPDRFSARQFPNYSSELNVNALLLGDSALYLCASSLAPGLAGGEQYFGPGTRLTVT.